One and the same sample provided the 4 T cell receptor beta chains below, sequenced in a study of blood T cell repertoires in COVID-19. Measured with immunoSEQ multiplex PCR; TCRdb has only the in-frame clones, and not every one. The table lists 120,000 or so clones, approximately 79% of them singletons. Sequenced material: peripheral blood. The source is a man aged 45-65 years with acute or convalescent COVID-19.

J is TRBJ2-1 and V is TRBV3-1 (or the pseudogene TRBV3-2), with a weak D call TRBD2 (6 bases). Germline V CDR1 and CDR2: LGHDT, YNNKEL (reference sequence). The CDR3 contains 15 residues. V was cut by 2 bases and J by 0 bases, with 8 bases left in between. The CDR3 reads CASSQTSYSYNEQFF. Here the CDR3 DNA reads TGTGCCAGCAGCCAAACTAGCTACTCCTACAATGAGCAGTTCTTC.

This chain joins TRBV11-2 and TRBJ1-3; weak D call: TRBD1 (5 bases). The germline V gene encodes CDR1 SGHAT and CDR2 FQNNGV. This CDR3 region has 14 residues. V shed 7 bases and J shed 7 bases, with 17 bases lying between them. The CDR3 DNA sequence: TGTGCCAGCACCGACCTCCGGTCAGGGAACACCATATATTTT. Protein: CASTDLRSGNTIYF.

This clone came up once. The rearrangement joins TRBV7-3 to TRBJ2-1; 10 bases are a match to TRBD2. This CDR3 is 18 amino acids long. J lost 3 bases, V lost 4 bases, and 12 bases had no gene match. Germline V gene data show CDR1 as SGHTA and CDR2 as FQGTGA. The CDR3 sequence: CASSSTPPSGGFYNEQFF. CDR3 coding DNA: TGTGCCAGCAGCTCAACCCCTCCTAGCGGGGGTTTCTACAATGAGCAGTTCTTC.

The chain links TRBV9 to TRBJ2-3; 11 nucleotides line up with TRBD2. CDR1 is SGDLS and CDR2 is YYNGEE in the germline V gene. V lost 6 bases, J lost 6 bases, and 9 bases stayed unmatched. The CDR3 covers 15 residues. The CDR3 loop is CASTLAGALGDTQYF. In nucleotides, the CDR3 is TGTGCCAGCACACTAGCGGGAGCACTCGGGGATACGCAGTATTTT.